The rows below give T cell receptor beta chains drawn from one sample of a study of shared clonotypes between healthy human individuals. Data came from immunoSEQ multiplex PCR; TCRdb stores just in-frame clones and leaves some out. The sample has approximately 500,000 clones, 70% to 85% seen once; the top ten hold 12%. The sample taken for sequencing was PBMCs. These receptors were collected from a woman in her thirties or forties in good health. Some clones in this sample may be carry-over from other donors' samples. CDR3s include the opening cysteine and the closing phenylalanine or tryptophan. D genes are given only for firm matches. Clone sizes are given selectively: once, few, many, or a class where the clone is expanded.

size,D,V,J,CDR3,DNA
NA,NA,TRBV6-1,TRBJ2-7,CASSGPYEQYF,TGTGCCAGCAGTGGACCCTACGAGCAGTACTTC
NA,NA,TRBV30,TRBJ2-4,CAWSGTLAKNIQYF,TGTGCCTGGAGTGGTACCCTAGCCAAAAACATTCAGTACTTC
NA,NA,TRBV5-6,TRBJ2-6,CASSSGASGANVLTF,TGTGCCAGCAGTTCAGGGGCCTCTGGGGCCAACGTCCTGACTTTC
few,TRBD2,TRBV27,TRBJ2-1,CASRGLADGSEQFF,TGTGCCAGCAGGGGACTAGCGGATGGGTCTGAGCAGTTCTTC
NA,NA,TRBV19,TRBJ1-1,CASGQNPNTEAFF,TGTGCCAGTGGACAGAACCCTAACACTGAAGCTTTCTTT
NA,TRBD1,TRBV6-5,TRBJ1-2,CASWTGFGYGYTF,TGTGCCAGTTGGACAGGGTTTGGCTATGGCTACACCTTC
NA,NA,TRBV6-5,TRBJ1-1,CASSPTGSANTEAFF,TGTGCCAGCAGCCCAACAGGGTCCGCGAACACTGAAGCTTTCTTT
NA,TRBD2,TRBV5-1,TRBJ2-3,CASSLRGTSGSRGDTQYF,TGCGCCAGCAGCTTAAGGGGGACTAGCGGGAGCCGGGGAGATACGCAGTATTTT
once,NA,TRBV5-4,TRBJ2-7,CASSIDGTYEQYF,TGTGCCAGCAGCATTGACGGAACCTACGAGCAGTACTTC
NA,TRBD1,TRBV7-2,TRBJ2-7,CASSYGTGGTYEQYF,TGTGCCAGCAGCTACGGGACAGGGGGCACCTACGAGCAGTACTTC
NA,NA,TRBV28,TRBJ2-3,CASSPGTSTDTQYF,TGTGCCAGCAGTCCCGGGACTTCCACAGATACGCAGTATTTT
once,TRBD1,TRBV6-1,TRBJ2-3,CSSRDRDTDTQYF,TGTTCCTCCCGGGACAGAGACACAGATACGCAGTATTTT
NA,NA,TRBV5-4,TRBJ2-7,CASSPGSGPSYEQYF,TGTGCCAGCAGCCCGGGGAGCGGCCCCTCCTACGAGCAGTACTTC
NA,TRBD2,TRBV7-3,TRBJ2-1,CASSLNAGTSGGEQFF,TGTGCCAGCAGCTTAAACGCCGGGACTAGCGGGGGTGAGCAGTTCTTC
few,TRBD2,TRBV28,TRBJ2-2,CASRTLAGVDTGELFF,TGTGCCAGCAGGACCTTAGCGGGAGTAGACACCGGGGAGCTGTTTTTT
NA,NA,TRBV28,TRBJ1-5,CASSLVLGTSNQPQHF,TGTGCCAGCAGTTTAGTATTGGGAACGAGCAATCAGCCCCAGCATTTT
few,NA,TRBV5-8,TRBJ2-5,CASSLDGSETQYF,TGTGCCAGCAGCTTGGACGGTTCAGAGACCCAGTACTTC
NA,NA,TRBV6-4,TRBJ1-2,CASSDSAGHYTF,TGTGCCAGCAGTGACTCGGCAGGACACTACACCTTC
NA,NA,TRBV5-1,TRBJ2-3,CASSLEGRGGTDTQYF,TGCGCCAGCAGCTTGGAGGGCAGGGGAGGGACAGATACGCAGTATTTT
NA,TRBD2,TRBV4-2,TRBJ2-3,CASSQDGTSGRAGGTDTQYF,TGTGCCAGCAGCCAAGACGGGACTAGCGGGAGGGCCGGGGGGACAGATACGCAGTATTTT
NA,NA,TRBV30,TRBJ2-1,CACPGTTSYNEQFF,TGTGCCTGCCCCGGGACGACTTCCTACAATGAGCAGTTCTTC
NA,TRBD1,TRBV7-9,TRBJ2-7,CASSLGGQGGEQYF,TGTGCCAGCAGCTTAGGGGGACAGGGAGGCGAGCAGTACTTC
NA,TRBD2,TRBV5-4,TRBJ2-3,CASSSGLAGGSTQYF,TGTGCCAGCAGCTCCGGACTAGCGGGAGGGAGTACGCAGTATTTT
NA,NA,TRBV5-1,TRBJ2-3,CASSLEGYRRADTQYF,TGCGCCAGCAGCTTGGAGGGCTACCGAAGAGCAGATACGCAGTATTTT
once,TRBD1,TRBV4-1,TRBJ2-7,CASSQKVRTGSDEQYF,TGCGCCAGCAGCCAAAAAGTTCGGACAGGGTCCGACGAGCAGTACTTC
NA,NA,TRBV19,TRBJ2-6,CASSIRGRGANVLTF,TGTGCCAGTAGTATACGGGGGCGTGGGGCCAACGTCCTGACTTTC
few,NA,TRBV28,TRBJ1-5,CASSPPGPNQPQHF,TGTGCCAGCAGTCCACCGGGACCGAATCAGCCCCAGCATTTT
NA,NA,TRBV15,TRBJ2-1,CATSRVLDNEQFF,TGTGCCACCAGCAGAGTACTTGACAATGAGCAGTTCTTC
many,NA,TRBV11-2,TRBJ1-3,CASSPREGLSSGNTIYF,TGTGCCAGCAGCCCCAGAGAGGGGCTGAGCTCTGGAAACACCATATATTTT
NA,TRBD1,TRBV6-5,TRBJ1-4,CASRPGQTNEKLFF,TGTGCCAGCAGACCGGGACAGACTAATGAAAAACTGTTTTTT
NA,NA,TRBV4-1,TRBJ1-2,CASSQPGRLLYGYTF,TGCGCCAGCAGCCAACCAGGGAGGTTGCTCTATGGCTACACCTTC
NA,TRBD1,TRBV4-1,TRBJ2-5,CASSQGQGEETQYF,TGCGCCAGCAGCCAGGGACAGGGCGAAGAGACCCAGTACTTC
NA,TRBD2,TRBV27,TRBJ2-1,CASSHSLAGSQNEQFF,TGTGCCAGCAGTCATTCCCTAGCGGGTTCACAGAATGAGCAGTTCTTC
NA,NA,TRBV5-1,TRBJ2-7,CASSLVAGDSYEQYF,TGCGCCAGCAGCTTGGTGGCAGGGGATTCCTACGAGCAGTACTTC
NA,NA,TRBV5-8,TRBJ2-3,CASSLDGYTDTQYF,TGTGCCAGCAGCTTGGATGGCTACACAGATACGCAGTATTTT
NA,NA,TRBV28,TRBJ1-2,CASSARTASNYGYTF,TGTGCCAGCAGCGCCCGGACCGCGAGTAACTATGGCTACACCTTC
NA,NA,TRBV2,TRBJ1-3,CASVPGTYGNTIYF,TGTGCCAGCGTCCCGGGGACGTATGGAAACACCATATATTTT
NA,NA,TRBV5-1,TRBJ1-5,CASSLGPPNQPQHF,TGCGCCAGCAGCTTGGGCCCACCCAATCAGCCCCAGCATTTT
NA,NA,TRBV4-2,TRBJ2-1,CASSHPTVSIGSNEQFF,TGTGCCAGCAGCCACCCGACGGTTAGTATTGGTTCCAATGAGCAGTTCTTC
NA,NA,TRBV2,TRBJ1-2,CASRRAQANYGYTF,TGTGCCAGCAGGCGGGCACAAGCGAACTATGGCTACACCTTC
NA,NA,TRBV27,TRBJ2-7,CASRGLYEQYF,TGTGCCAGCAGGGGCCTCTACGAGCAGTACTTC
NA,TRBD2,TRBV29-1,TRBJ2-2,CSADLAGVGFGELFF,TGCAGCGCCGACCTAGCGGGAGTAGGCTTCGGGGAGCTGTTTTTT
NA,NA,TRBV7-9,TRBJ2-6,CASSDGHPSGANVLTF,TGTGCCAGCAGCGATGGACACCCCTCTGGGGCCAACGTCCTGACTTTC
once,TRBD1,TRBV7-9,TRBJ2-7,CASSSGRRGLYEQYF,TGTGCCAGCAGCTCTGGGCGAAGGGGGCTCTACGAGCAGTACTTC
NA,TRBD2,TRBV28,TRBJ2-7,CASSPIAGGKKYF,TGTGCCAGCAGTCCGATAGCGGGAGGAAAGAAGTACTTC
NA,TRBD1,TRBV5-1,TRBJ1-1,CASSLAGQGYTEAFF,TGCGCCAGCAGCTTGGCGGGACAGGGCTACACTGAAGCTTTCTTT
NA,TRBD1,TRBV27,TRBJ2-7,CASSRYGTGVYEQYF,TGTGCCAGCAGTCGCTACGGGACAGGGGTCTACGAGCAGTACTTC
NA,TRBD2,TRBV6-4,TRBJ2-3,CASSDQRELHTQYF,TGTGCCAGCAGTGACCAGCGGGAGTTACATACGCAGTATTTT
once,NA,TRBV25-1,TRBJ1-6,CASRREGRGSYNSPLHF,TGCGCCAGCAGACGTGAAGGGCGCGGGTCCTATAATTCACCCCTCCACTTT
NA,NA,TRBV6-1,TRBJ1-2,CASRPDRSRGYTF,TGTGCCAGCAGGCCCGACAGGTCCAGGGGCTACACCTTC
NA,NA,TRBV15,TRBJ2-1,CATSQDLSYNEQFF,TGTGCCACCAGTCAGGACCTCTCCTACAATGAGCAGTTCTTC
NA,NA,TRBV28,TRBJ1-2,CASSLLGLGRGNYGYTF,TGTGCCAGCAGTTTGTTAGGGCTGGGCAGGGGCAACTATGGCTACACCTTC
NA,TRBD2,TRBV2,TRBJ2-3,CASSDTSGRAGTQYF,TGTGCCAGCAGCGATACTAGCGGGAGGGCCGGTACGCAGTATTTT
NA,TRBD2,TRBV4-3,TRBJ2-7,CASSQVLVLAGTYEQYF,TGCGCCAGCAGCCAAGTTTTGGTACTAGCGGGAACCTACGAGCAGTACTTC